This TCR beta chain was documented in a study of T-cell reconstitution after alpha-beta-depleted transplantation in children (TCRdb year 2016). Regarding the study in general: Using TCR repertoire profiling, the study followed T-cell immune reconstitution in a quantitative way in children after TCRalphabeta/CD19-depleted allogeneic hematopoietic cell transplantation.

CDR1 and CDR2 (ENHRY, SYGVKD) derive from the germline V gene. The CDR3 holds 15 amino acids from the cysteine to the phenylalanine. The only DNA kept is the CDR3, 45 bases in frame from the first base. V drops 7 bases and J drops 2 bases, leaving 16 bases in between. Remarks on this clonotype: Its antigen has not been determined. Base qualities are not provided; no much larger clone lies one nucleotide away.

Results and caveats for the whole study, not just this receptor: About two months after transplant, the apparently early recovery of alphabetaT-cell counts reportedly depended on just several hundred clones that had expanded rapidly and came from non-depleted graft cells. Over the following months the frequencies of hyperexpanded clones went down, and after one year T-cell counts and TCRbeta diversity were mostly credited to newly produced T cells. In some patients, the high TCRbeta diversity seen at day 60 was put down to recipient T cells and intrathymic progenitors that had survived conditioning.

According to the study, the label for this sample's treatment or condition signals: allogeneic hematopoietic cell transplantation with graft depleted of TCRalphabeta T cells and CD19 B cells. The transplant recipients were children given TCRalphabeta/CD19-depleted allogeneic hematopoietic cell grafts. Libraries came from PCR. These reads were obtained on an Illumina HiSeq 2500. TCR libraries were prepared with molecular barcoding, using unique molecular identifiers to normalize TCRbeta repertoire quantification. In-frame beta chains were kept once TCRdb had trimmed the public reads at Q25 with fastp and called clones with MiXCR. Records with the same CDR3 protein are collapsed into one entry carrying the most frequent genes and DNA. The sample table lists 120,000 to 150,000 distinct CDR3 sequences, about 9% of them with a count of one. Jointly, the top ten make up 15% to 20% of the sample.

The TCR was taken from a female patient between 2 and 15 years old who had a stem cell transplant for congenital amegakaryocytic thrombocytopenia, so the T cells may come from the graft donor. This sequence uses TRBV10-3 and TRBJ2-3; the D gene identity is not certain. This sample comprised PBMCs, mostly from graft donor cells, obtained 180 days after TCRalphabeta/CD19-depleted stem cell transplant. For the CDR3, the sequence is CAITDPASNTDTQYF. The base sequence is TGTGCCATCACTGACCCCGCGTCCAACACAGATACGCAGTATTTT.